Listed here are 8 T cell receptor beta chains from one sample, sequenced in a study of vaccination and CD4 T cells after COVID-19. Cultured CD4+ T cell DNA underwent sequencing with the Oncomine TCR Beta short-read assay. Using its own MiXCR run on the PCR reads, TCRdb lists one record per CDR3 protein. The profile shows tens of thousands of distinct CDR3 sequences, under 70% of them singletons. No antigens are known for them. Treatment meaning: approximately nine-day PBMC culture with coronavirus spike peptide pools or control peptides (ViraFEST assay). Specimen: CD4+ T cells from blood, cultured in vitro. Source of these receptors: a human donor who had recovered from COVID-19.

V usage is TRBV2 and J usage is TRBJ1-1; 8 nucleotides agree with TRBD1. Per germline, CDR1 SNHLY and CDR2 FYNNEI. With V trimmed by 6 bases and J by 5 bases, 5 bases remained unmatched. This CDR3 contains 13 residues. In nucleotides, the CDR3 is TGTGCCAGCAGGACAACAGGGGGTACTGAAGCTTTCTTT. As protein: CASRTTGGTEAFF.

The chain joins TRBV19 to TRBJ1-4; 8 bases fit TRBD1. This CDR3 has 15 residues. Germline V gene sequence: CDR1 LNHDA, CDR2 SQIVND (reference sequence). The J segment lost 5 bases and the V segment lost 6 bases, leaving 8 bases of the junction unmatched. CDR3 protein: CASRPWRQGNEKLFF. In DNA form, the CDR3 reads TGTGCCAGTAGGCCCTGGAGACAGGGGAATGAAAAACTGTTTTTT. Using reference TRBV19 and TRBJ1-4 for the parts outside the CDR3, the full variable domain is DGGITQSPKYLFRKEGQNVTLSCEQNLNHDAMYWYRQDPGQGLRLIYYSQIVNDFQKGDIAEGYSVSREKKESFPLTVTSAQKNPTAFYLCASRPWRQGNEKLFFGSGTQLSVL.

The gene calls are TRBV11-3 and TRBJ2-1; D unresolved. The CDR3 totals 14 residues. Germline V gene sequence: CDR1 SGHNT, CDR2 YENEEA. V lost 0 bases and J lost 6, with 9 bases in between. The CDR3, as DNA: TGTGCCAGCAGCTTAGATGGGCAGCTCAATGAGCAGTTCTTC. Encoded protein: CASSLDGQLNEQFF.

This clonotype has more than one count but fewer than ten. The J gene is TRBJ1-1, the V gene TRBV19; D unresolved. V gave up 3 bases and J gave up 1 base, with 9 bases separating them. The germline V gene has CDR1 LNHDA and CDR2 SQIVND (reference sequence). The CDR3 sequence is 14 residues long. CDR3 residues: CASSMSAGNTEAFF. CDR3 DNA: TGTGCCAGTAGTATGTCAGCGGGGAACACTGAAGCTTTCTTT.

V gene TRBV12-3 or TRBV12-4 combines with J gene TRBJ1-1, with 10 bases aligning to TRBD1. This CDR3 has 15 amino acids. V gave up 6 bases and J gave up 4 bases; unmatched junction bases: 8. The CDR3 DNA reads as TGTGCCAGCAGCCCTCAGACAGGGGGCGTCACTGAAGCTTTCTTT. This sequence encodes CASSPQTGGVTEAFF.

Only one count was recorded for this clonotype. This chain joins TRBV10-3 and TRBJ2-1; 12 nucleotides align to TRBD2. The germline gives CDR1 ENHRY, CDR2 SYGVKD. Losses at the gene ends were 5 bases for V and 4 bases for J; bases not matched to a gene: 6. The CDR3 spans 16 residues. The CDR3 DNA is TGTGCCATCAGTACCTCCGGGACTAGCGGGTACAATGAGCAGTTCTTC. This translates into CAISTSGTSGYNEQFF.

The J gene is TRBJ1-1, the V gene TRBV7-8; TRBD1 might be the D (5 bases). The CDR3 runs 11 residues. V dropped 4 bases and J dropped 8 bases, with 8 bases sitting between them. Germline V gives CDR1 SGHVS, CDR2 FQNEAQ. CDR3 amino acids: CASSSGTEAFF. CDR3 sequence (DNA): TGTGCCAGCAGCTCGGGGACCGAAGCTTTCTTT. Drawing the rest from reference TRBV7-8 and TRBJ1-1, the complete variable domain is GAGVSQSPRYKVAKRGQDVALRCDPISGHVSLFWYQQALGQGPEFLTYFQNEAQLDKSGLPSDRFFAERPEGSVSTLKIQRTQQEDSAVYLCASSSGTEAFFGQGTRLTVV.

J is TRBJ2-5 and V is TRBV21-1; the table names TRBD1, a call not compared with the DNA. TRBV21-1 is described as a pseudogene. This CDR3 region has 18 residues. Here the CDR3 reads CASSKEWRGVPGRKTQYF. The CDR3 DNA reads TGTGCCAGCAGCAAAGAGTGGCGGGGCGTCCCCGGTCGAAAGACCCAGTACTTC.